The 16 T cell receptor beta chains presented below share a single source sample, sequenced in a study of T cells after posttransplantation cyclophosphamide. Method: immunoSEQ multiplex PCR; TCRdb's copy keeps in-frame clones and lacks some. The sample presents 42,000 or so clones, none singletons. The sample comprised PBMCs. These receptor sequences come from a woman aged 45-65 years in good health and a related stem cell transplant donor.

This clone was counted at least ten times. The gene calls are TRBV5-1 and TRBJ1-4; D remains unclear. The length of the CDR3 is 14 residues. Trimming removed 4 bases from V and 3 bases from J, with 10 bases in between. Germline V gene lookup returns CDR1 SGHRS and CDR2 YFSETQ. The CDR3 reads CASSMTVSNEKLFF. The CDR3 region has the DNA TGCGCCAGCAGCATGACTGTCTCTAATGAAAAACTGTTTTTT.

This clone turned up a few times. This may be a read error, as it is one base from a much larger clone. The V call is TRBV12-5, the J call TRBJ1-3; D gene uncertain. The CDR3 sequence is 15 residues long. V lost 9 bases and J 2 bases, leaving 17 bases between the germline ends. Germline values: CDR1 LGHNT, CDR2 FRNRAP. In DNA, the CDR3 is TGTGCTAGCCGCCGCGAGGGAAACGCTGGAAACACCATATATTTT. It codes for CASRREGNAGNTIYF.

This clone was counted many times. Other nucleotide sequences in the sample specify the same CDR3. The chain links TRBV6-1 to TRBJ2-2, with D perhaps TRBD1 (5 bases). V was clipped by 1 base and J by 1 base, with 7 bases between them. CDR1 is MNHNS, CDR2 SASEGT, per germline. This CDR3 is 15 amino acids long. The CDR3 protein is CASSEGQGNTGELFF. The DNA for the CDR3 is TGTGCCAGCAGTGAAGGTCAGGGGAACACCGGGGAGCTGTTTTTT.

This clone was seen many times. DNA for the CDR3: TGTGCCAGTAGTCCCATACTCGGGGACAGCTCCTACAATGAGCAGTTCTTC. This translates into CASSPILGDSSYNEQFF. This chain joins TRBV19 and TRBJ2-1, with 7 bases fitting TRBD1. This CDR3 spans 17 amino acids. J was trimmed by 0 bases and V by 5 bases; bases with no gene match: 10. Germline V gene sequence: CDR1 LNHDA, CDR2 SQIVND (reference sequence).

This clone appeared many times. V is TRBV27 and J is TRBJ1-1, with 7 bases that match TRBD1. This CDR3 has 11 residues. Germline CDR1 is MNHEY and CDR2 is SMNVEV (reference sequence). Germline trimming cut 5 bases from V and 11 bases from J; bases unmatched to any gene: 5. In DNA form, the CDR3 reads TGTGCCAGCAGTAACAGGGGTGGCGCTTTCTTT. Amino acids: CASSNRGGAFF.

This clone has at least ten counts. The V gene is TRBV7-6, the J gene TRBJ1-1; 9 bases are a match to TRBD1. The CDR3 extends over 13 amino acids. Germline V gene sequence: CDR1 SGHVS, CDR2 FNYEAQ. J was trimmed by 5 bases and V by 5 bases; bases with no gene match: 3. The CDR3 DNA follows: TGTGCCAGCAGCCTCGGACAGGGGACTGAAGCTTTCTTT. It encodes CASSLGQGTEAFF. Supplemented by reference TRBV7-6 and TRBJ1-1, the full variable domain reads GAGVSQSPRYKVTKRGQDVALRCDPISGHVSLYWYRQALGQGPEFLTYFNYEAQQDKSGLPNDRFSAERPEGSISTLTIQRTEQRDSAMYRCASSLGQGTEAFFGQGTRLTVV.

This clone was observed at least ten times. The chain combines TRBV14 with TRBJ2-6; TRBD1 matches at 10 bases. The CDR3 has 17 residues. Unmatched junction bases numbered 6, after V lost 5 bases and J lost 2 bases. Per germline, CDR1 SGHDN and CDR2 FVKESK. The CDR3 sequence is CASSLRQGAPGANVLTF. For the CDR3, the DNA is TGTGCCAGCAGCTTACGACAGGGGGCGCCTGGGGCCAACGTCCTGACTTTC.

This clone was found many times. The chain uses TRBV6-4 and TRBJ2-3, with 9 bases lining up with TRBD2. The germline CDR1 and CDR2 sequences are MRHNA and SNTAGT. The CDR3 is 15 residues long. J was trimmed by 4 bases and V by 2 bases; bases with no gene match: 4. The CDR3 nucleotides read TGTGCCAGCAGTGACCGCGGGGGGGCATCAGATACGCAGTATTTT. This codes for CASSDRGGASDTQYF.

This clone was seen repeatedly, ten times or more. The V and J genes are TRBV4-1 and TRBJ2-2; TRBD1 aligns across 9 bases. Germline CDR1 is MGHRA and CDR2 is YSYEKL. J gave up 6 bases and V 1 base, and 12 bases lay outside the gene matches. CDR3 size: 18 residues. Here the CDR3 DNA reads TGCGCCAGCAGCCAAGTTGGCCCGGGACAGGGACATCCCGGGGAGCTGTTTTTT. This sequence encodes CASSQVGPGQGHPGELFF.

This clone was seen at least ten times. The rearrangement joins TRBV28 to TRBJ1-5, with TRBD1 identical over 10 bases. V shed 6 bases, J shed 0 bases, and the junction held 11 bases outside the gene matches. Germline V gene data show CDR1 as MDHEN and CDR2 as SYDVKM. This CDR3 contains 18 residues. CDR3 residues: CASSRRGTGVHSNQPQHF. Here the CDR3 DNA reads TGTGCCAGCAGCCGCCGCGGGACAGGGGTTCATAGCAATCAGCCCCAGCATTTT.

Many counts were recorded for this clone. The V gene is TRBV28, the J gene TRBJ1-2, with D unresolved. V lost 6 bases, J lost 4 bases, and 12 bases lay in between. CDR3 length equals 13 residues. Germline CDR1 reads MDHEN; CDR2 reads SYDVKM. CDR3 nucleotide sequence: TGTGCCAGCAGCCTCCGGGTCGGCTATGGCTACACCTTC. This sequence encodes CASSLRVGYGYTF.

This clone has at least ten counts. The chain links TRBV5-6 to TRBJ2-5, with a possible D match to TRBD1 (6 bases). Germline assignment: CDR1 SGHDT and CDR2 YYEEEE. The CDR3 runs 15 residues. V lost 5 bases and J lost 3, with 17 bases in between. The CDR3 here is CASSRAGTQKETQYF. The CDR3 DNA sequence: TGTGCCAGCAGTCGGGCCGGGACACAGAAAGAGACCCAGTACTTC.

This sequence joins TRBV9 and TRBJ1-2; D gene ambiguous. V dropped 0 bases and J dropped 8 bases, with 8 bases sitting between them. This CDR3 spans 12 amino acids. CDR1 SGDLS and CDR2 YYNGEE come from the germline V gene. CDR3 region: CASSVGGSGYTF. The CDR3 bases are TGTGCCAGCAGCGTAGGAGGGTCCGGCTACACCTTC.

This clone was counted ten times or more. The chain couples TRBV7-9 to TRBJ2-7; TRBD1 is a possible D gene (6 bases). Germline CDR1 reads SEHNR; CDR2 reads FQNEAQ (reference sequence). The CDR3 totals 15 residues. The germline V and J ends were trimmed by 4 bases and 3 bases, with 16 bases remaining between them. CDR3 amino acids: CASSSTSDRYYEQYF. For the CDR3, the DNA is TGTGCCAGCAGCTCCACCTCGGACAGATACTACGAGCAGTACTTC.

This clone occurred many times. The chain couples TRBV18 to TRBJ2-4; the D gene is possibly TRBD1 (6 bases). CDR3 length: 16 residues. Per germline, CDR1 KGHSH and CDR2 LQKENI. V dropped 5 bases and J dropped 0 bases, with 14 bases sitting between them. The CDR3 protein is CASSTRQDLAKNIQYF. In DNA, the CDR3 is TGTGCCAGCTCAACACGACAGGACCTAGCCAAAAACATTCAGTACTTC.

This clone was recorded at least ten times. The V gene is TRBV2, the J gene TRBJ1-2; D not certain. Trimming took 4 bases from V and 2 from J, leaving 8 bases between them. The CDR3 spans 13 residues. Germline V gene lookup returns CDR1 SNHLY and CDR2 FYNNEI. The CDR3 reads CASSAGENYGYTF. CDR3 sequence (DNA): TGTGCCAGCAGTGCAGGTGAAAACTATGGCTACACCTTC. Complete variable domain (other parts from reference TRBV2 and TRBJ1-2): EPEVTQTPSHQVTQMGQEVILRCVPISNHLYFYWYRQILGQKVEFLVSFYNNEISEKSEIFDDQFSVERPDGSNFTLKIRSTKLEDSAMYFCASSAGENYGYTFGSGTRLTVV.